The next 3 T cell receptor beta chains were all read from a single sample in a study of T-cell memory formation after mild COVID-19. TCRdb redid the calling of the 5' RACE reads with MiXCR, one entry per CDR3 protein. The sample holds 450,000 or so distinct CDR3 sequences, around a quarter seen once. Sequencing used PBMCs or a T cell subset sorted from them (not recorded which). The receptor source for this set is an adult woman who had mild COVID-19 (a few samples of this study predate the infection). Cell type and time point are not known.

This rearrangement joins TRBV28 to TRBJ2-7; 8 bases agree with TRBD1. CDR3 size: 15 residues. The ends lost 6 bases at V and 2 bases at J; junction bases unmatched: 9. Germline CDR1 MDHEN, CDR2 SYDVKM. CDR3 bases: TGTGCCAGCAGGCTCCCGGGACAGGCGGCCTACGAGCAGTACTTC. Amino acid sequence: CASRLPGQAAYEQYF.

Worth noting for this clonotype: An end of the junction does not agree with germline; a read error may underlie this. The gene calls are TRBV12-3 or TRBV12-4 and TRBJ2-1; D is possibly TRBD2 (6 bases). The CDR3 extends over 15 amino acids. The CDR3 reads CATPSREHCYDEQFF. The DNA of the CDR3 is TGTGCCACCCCCTCTCGGGAGCATTGCTACGATGAGCAGTTCTTC.

The chain has TRBV25-1 and TRBJ2-1; D call uncertain. Germline CDR1 MGHDK, CDR2 SYGVNS. CDR3 length equals 15 residues. The V and J ends lost 8 bases and 0 bases respectively, with 14 bases between them. CDR3 sequence reads: CASLRAPGSYNEQFF. In DNA, the CDR3 is TGTGCCAGCCTTCGGGCCCCCGGCTCCTACAATGAGCAGTTCTTC. Complete variable domain (other parts from reference TRBV25-1 and TRBJ2-1): EADIYQTPRYLVIGTGKKITLECSQTMGHDKMYWYQQDPGMELHLIHYSYGVNSTEKGDLSSESTVSRIRTEHFPLTLESARPSHTSQYLCASLRAPGSYNEQFFGPGTRLTVL.